This T cell receptor (beta chain) was captured by sequencing in a study of blood T cell repertoires in COVID-19. For the study at large: Whether acute or convalescent, the COVID-19 samples came from the United States, Italy and Spain. From T cells, B-cell-depleted T cells, or PBMCs came the material, which was cDNA or gDNA.

Original handling: From reference gene primer amplification, estimates of nucleated cell counts were derived. The repertoire was sequenced with immunoSEQ multiplex PCR; TCRdb's copy has only in-frame clones and lacks some. V and J calls plus clone size are reproduced from that table; the DNA served to infer D and trimming. The sample carries around 92,000 clones, around 86% recorded once. Germline loops: CDR1 MNHEY, CDR2 SMNVEV (reference sequence). J lost 7 bases, V lost 2 bases, and 8 bases had no gene match. The CDR3 runs 16 residues. V usage is TRBV27 and J usage is TRBJ1-5, with 10 bases fitting TRBD1. The clonotype was recovered from a human donor in a cohort sampled during active COVID-19. The source material was peripheral blood. The CDR3 loop is CASSLGGTGVGQPQHF. The CDR3 DNA is TGTGCCAGCAGTTTAGGAGGGACAGGGGTGGGACAGCCCCAGCATTTT.